Given below is one T cell receptor beta chain in context. Its antigen is not known. These data originate in a study of T cells in localized non-small cell lung cancer. Points from the study as a whole: There were a median roughly 61 of the top 100 tumor clones appearing in adjacent lung. Peak T cell clonality was found in uninvolved adjacent lung, exceeding tumor. Since sequencing was restricted to only one region of the tumor, intratumor heterogeneity remains a possibility. Among blood samples, higher T cell density accompanied longer overall survival.

Measured with immunoSEQ multiplex PCR; TCRdb has only the in-frame clones, and not every one. The table lists about 74,000 clones, 70% to 85% of them singletons. The TCR originated in a female donor of 60 years or more with stage I lung adenocarcinoma. Sequenced here: peripheral blood, sampled before any cancer treatment.

As DNA, the CDR3 is TGTGCCAGCAGGGGGGACGGTTATAGCAATCAGCCCCAGCATTTT. This codes for CASRGDGYSNQPQHF. The chain has TRBV2 and TRBJ1-5, with D possibly being TRBD1 (5 bases). CDR3 size: 15 residues. V was pared by 6 bases and J by 0 bases, with 12 bases between. Per germline, CDR1 SNHLY and CDR2 FYNNEI.